A selection of T cell receptor beta chains follows, all from one sample in a study of shared clonotypes between healthy human individuals. Clones were read by immunoSEQ multiplex PCR, and TCRdb kept only the in-frame ones, dropping some. The repertoire holds about 680,000 clones, 60% to 80% seen once, with approximately 2% in the top ten. Sequenced material: memory CD4+ T cells sorted from blood. These receptors came from a woman in her twenties or thirties in good health. Both conserved end residues are trimmed from each CDR3. A D gene is named only where the DNA matches it firmly.

-	TRBV28	TRBJ1-1	ASGRRAGRNTEAF
-	TRBV6-5	TRBJ1-5	ASSYREGQPQH
TRBD1	TRBV19	TRBJ1-4	ASSINRGTEKLF
-	TRBV29-1	TRBJ2-3	SLPSTSTDTQY
-	TRBV11-2	TRBJ2-7	ASSLGGSYEQH
-	TRBV28	TRBJ1-6	ASSPPGAGGSPLH
-	TRBV11-2	TRBJ2-5	ASSLAPGDGETQY
-	TRBV6-1	TRBJ2-1	ASTTGIDFYNEQF
-	TRBV6-1	TRBJ2-1	ASSEGRWSSYNEQF
TRBD2	TRBV7-9	TRBJ2-5	ASSSRGGSQETQY
TRBD1	TRBV4-2	TRBJ2-7	ASSQDPGQGFYEQY
-	TRBV6-1	TRBJ1-5	ASSEQVRQPQH
-	TRBV7-6	TRBJ2-7	ASGHYEQY
TRBD1	TRBV28	TRBJ2-7	ASSRDSSYEQY
-	TRBV29-1	TRBJ1-2	SVLANYGYT
TRBD1	TRBV11-2	TRBJ1-2	ASRPRTGASYGYT
TRBD2	TRBV10-1	TRBJ2-1	ASSDILAGPYNEQF
TRBD1	TRBV29-1	TRBJ1-2	SVTQGTDYGYT
-	TRBV27	TRBJ1-5	ASSLLQGGRVNQPQH
-	TRBV2	TRBJ2-2	ASSELRHTGELF
-	TRBV7-3	TRBJ2-3	ASSPMAASTDTQY
-	TRBV5-5	TRBJ1-1	ASRKTVFTEAF
-	TRBV27	TRBJ2-7	ASSLSWGASYEQY
-	TRBV29-1	TRBJ1-2	SVEDNYGYT
-	TRBV5-1	TRBJ2-1	ASSLGGLGTGDNEQF
TRBD2	TRBV10-3	TRBJ2-5	AISEPGTSEETQY
TRBD1	TRBV5-1	TRBJ2-7	ASSPGQGDATYEQY
TRBD2	TRBV28	TRBJ2-5	ASSWEGYQETQY
-	TRBV13	TRBJ1-6	ASSRAGMDSPLH
-	TRBV18	TRBJ1-1	ASSPGDGNTEAF
-	TRBV7-9	TRBJ2-3	ASSLNGRGDTQY
TRBD2	TRBV14	TRBJ2-3	ASSLFSGSTDTQY
-	TRBV27	TRBJ1-4	ASSLNGYNEKLF